The text below deals with one T cell receptor (beta chain). This clone was seen only once. Its antigen is currently not known. The sample holds no much larger clone one base away, and base qualities are not on file. Healthy HIV-negative adults with no recently reported acute infections or vaccinations were included as donors. Every donor was a Caucasian adult living in Nashville, Tennessee, USA. The CD8 memory samples were a combination of magnetically selected CD45RO+ cells and CCR7-negative CD45RA+ effector memory (TemRA) cells. Blood was obtained by leukapheresis, after which PBMCs were separated by Ficoll-Histopaque density gradient centrifugation and cryopreserved in liquid nitrogen vapor phase. Purity and quantity of every magnetically sorted T cell population were checked by analytical flow cytometry. Genomic DNA was isolated from each sorted fraction and quantified by UV absorbance on a Nanodrop 2000c.

V is reduced by 2 bases and J by 2 bases, leaving a spacing of 6 bases between them. CDR3 length: 13 amino acids, cysteine to phenylalanine. Of the read, only the CDR3 DNA is kept; its 39 bases are in frame from base 1. Via the germline V gene (reference sequence), CDR1 is LNHDA and CDR2 SQIVND. This entry is derived from a study of shared clonotypes between healthy human individuals (TCRdb year 2020). Context from the whole study: The cohort comprised two women and a few men aged 18 to 49 years. For each donor, CD4 naive and CD4 memory were each run on three plates, CD8 naive on two plates, and CD8 memory on one plate. Each donor's leukapheresis produced roughly between roughly 0.9 and 9 billion PBMCs. To estimate repertoire size and how much clonotype sharing occurs between individuals, the study deeply sequenced the blood TCR repertoires of 5 or 6 healthy adults. To increase sequencing depth and limit assay-specific biases, different laboratories used diverse techniques to prepare libraries and sequence TCR repertoires.

Using the deep immunoSEQ assay, TCR CDR3 regions were amplified from genomic DNA by multiplex PCR. Extracted genomic DNA from each cell subset was distributed evenly across all wells of several immunoSEQ 96-well plates, and each plate was treated as a replicate. Each replicate PCR for sorted subsets received roughly 0.2 ug genomic DNA, equal to about 29,000 T cell genomes. The purified libraries were quantified using a Qubit 3.0 fluorometer, sized with a Bioanalyzer 2100, and then quantified again using the KAPA Library Quantification kit. Every immunoSEQ 96-well plate was sequenced on a separate single-read 150-cycle Illumina NextSeq 550 flow cell. Turning to the authors' computational methods: The immunoSEQ output contained only junctional sequences without quality scores, so filtering could not match that applied to full-length reads. To assign V/J genes and CDR3, sequences were annotated using PyIR, a Python wrapper for IgBLAST v1.9, with IMGT germline references. Reads were filtered out if the reads had weak V/J assignments (E-value above 1e-6), no CDR3, stop codons, out-of-frame junctions, or ambiguous translated residues. V3J clonotypes were defined as sequences sharing an identical inferred V gene, J gene, and CDR3 amino acid sequence. The percentage overlap between two repertoires was calculated by dividing the number of shared unique clonotypes by the size of the smaller repertoire. RTK rarefaction, the Chao1 estimator, and Recon v2.1 estimates of unobserved clonotypes were used to assess repertoire richness. Generation probabilities were computed with OLGA for all TCRbeta clonotypes obtained by the gDNA method from a handful of donors. Sourced from immuneACCESS, this table was stored by TCRdb with only in-frame sequences that have V and J called. A share of the clones is absent; for the studies checked, an unresolved V gene accounts for under half, and the remainder has no known explanation. V and J calls and clone size follow that table, whereas D and trimming were derived from the DNA. The sample includes some 690,000 clones, with about nine tenths observed a single time. The ten largest clones take up about 33% of the sample.

Study-wide conclusions, independent of this receptor: Larger estimated clonotype richness was generally found for naive subsets than for memory subsets. Based on pairwise subsampling, the degree of clonotype sharing among donors was expected to be affected by sequencing depth. Even with the large sequencing depth, rarefaction of the sorted-subset datasets indicated that sequencing was incomplete. Sampling was restricted to blood, and TCR repertoires in tissues likely differ from the TCR repertoires found in blood. Higher generation probabilities were observed for clonotypes shared by all four sorted-subset donors than for non-shared clonotypes. Sharing across several donors was observed for around 5% of naive CD4, 3% to 4% of naive CD8, 2% to 2.5% of memory CD4, and about 0.4% of memory CD8 clonotypes. The small number of donors limited the genetic and exposure-history diversity represented.

Sequencing was carried out using memory CD8+ T cells from PBMCs. Sample cell subset or site, as interpreted from the label and publication: CD45RO+ cells pooled with CCR7-negative TemRA cells. This TCR came from a man aged 18 to 30 in good health. Some clones in this sample may be carry-over from other donors' samples. Recombination connected TRBV19 to TRBJ1-2; no D gene is confidently identified. This receptor has the CDR3 CASSIRSNYGYTF. The bases are TGTGCCAGTAGTATAAGAAGCAACTATGGCTACACCTTC.